The 4 T cell receptor beta chains below were found in one sample sequenced in a study of spatial heterogeneity in lung cancer. Specified time point: blood at routine non-recurrence follow-up after resection. One entry per CDR3 protein results from TCRdb running MiXCR on the 5' RACE reads. The sample consists of over 85,000 distinct CDR3 sequences, just under 20% of them appearing once. Sequencing used PBMCs, obtained at follow-up. These TCRs come from a male donor with early-stage non-small cell lung cancer.

V usage is TRBV24-1 and J usage is TRBJ2-7; D is ambiguous. The germline V gene has CDR1 KGHDR and CDR2 SFDVKD. The CDR3 runs to 14 residues. V was clipped by 3 bases and J by 5 bases, with 13 bases between them. CDR3 coding DNA: TGTGCCACCAGTGATGCCGCTAGGCTCGACGAGCAGTACTTC. Translating it yields CATSDAARLDEQYF.

This clonotype has a handful of counts. The V call is TRBV30, the J call TRBJ2-7, with 10 positions matching TRBD1. Unmatched junction bases numbered 11, after V lost 3 bases and J lost 9 bases. The CDR3 has 14 amino acids. The germline gives CDR1 GTSNPN, CDR2 SVGIG (reference sequence). The CDR3 sequence: CAWSFGTGDDGQYF. The CDR3 nucleotides are TGTGCCTGGAGCTTCGGGACAGGGGATGATGGGCAGTACTTC.

This clonotype appeared a few times. This chain links TRBV9 with TRBJ2-7, with D unresolved. The V gene lost 3 bases and the J gene lost 7 bases, with 11 bases spanning the gap. Germline V gene lookup returns CDR1 SGDLS and CDR2 YYNGEE. CDR3 size: 12 residues. CDR3 in amino acids: CASSGTNYEQYF. In DNA form, the CDR3 reads TGTGCCAGCAGCGGCACTAACTATGAGCAGTACTTC.

The chain recombines TRBV6-2 or TRBV6-3 with TRBJ2-1; 14 bases align to TRBD2. Germline V gives CDR1 MNHEY, CDR2 SVGEGT. This CDR3 has 20 amino acids. Germline trimming cut 4 bases from V and 1 base from J; bases unmatched to any gene: 12. The CDR3 DNA sequence: TGTGCCAGCAGTTTTCCGGGACTAGCGGGAGTAGGAGAGTCCTACAATGAGCAGTTCTTC. Translated: CASSFPGLAGVGESYNEQFF.